Shown below are 26 T cell receptor beta chains from a single sample sequenced in a study of blood T cell repertoires in COVID-19. Sequenced by immunoSEQ multiplex PCR; TCRdb stores in-frame clones only, minus some. The repertoire has about 480,000 clones, 89% of them found once; the top ten carry roughly 0.92%. The sample consisted of peripheral blood. These receptors were taken from a man between 18 and 29 years old with COVID-19, enrolled during active disease.

The chain combines TRBV10-2 with TRBJ2-1, with a possible D match to TRBD1 (6 bases). Per the germline V gene, CDR1 is WSHSY and CDR2 is SAAADI. This CDR3 spans 12 amino acids. The V end was cut by 8 bases, the J end by 1 base, with 6 bases between. This CDR3 is CASGQSYNEQFF. The CDR3 DNA reads as TGCGCCAGCGGACAGTCCTACAATGAGCAGTTCTTC.

The chain recombines TRBV7-9 with TRBJ2-2, with TRBD1 identical over 10 bases. Germline-derived CDR1 and CDR2 are SEHNR and FQNEAQ (reference sequence). V lost 2 bases to trimming and J lost 7 bases; unmatched junction nucleotides: 7. CDR3 length equals 16 residues. CDR3: CASSLTGTGVGGELFF. The CDR3 bases are TGTGCCAGCAGCTTAACCGGGACAGGGGTCGGCGGGGAGCTGTTTTTT.

The chain uses TRBV5-6 and TRBJ2-1, with 14 bases lining up with TRBD2. The CDR3 is 17 residues long. Germline V gene data show CDR1 as SGHDT and CDR2 as YYEEEE. Trimming at V came to 4 bases and at J to 3 bases, leaving 6 bases not matched to a gene. CDR3 sequence (DNA): TGTGCCAGCAGCAGACTAGCGGGAGGGCCCAACTACAATGAGCAGTTCTTC. Protein: CASSRLAGGPNYNEQFF.

The V call is TRBV18, the J call TRBJ2-2; weak D call: TRBD2 (5 bases). Trimming shortened V by 0 bases and J by 2 bases, and 13 bases separated the two germline ends. From germline, CDR1 is KGHSH and CDR2 LQKENI. The CDR3 contains 17 residues. The CDR3 DNA sequence: TGTGCCAGCTCACCACCTAGGGCCAGCGGAAACACCGGGGAGCTGTTTTTT. Translation gives CASSPPRASGNTGELFF.

The chain carries TRBV30 and TRBJ1-2; the match to TRBD1 covers 8 bases. The CDR3 sequence is 15 residues long. CDR1 is GTSNPN, CDR2 SVGIG, per germline (reference sequence). V was pared by 4 bases and J by 3 bases, with 10 bases of the junction left unmatched. In nucleotides, the CDR3 is TGTGCCTGGAAGAGTCGGGACAGGCTACACTATGGCTACACCTTC. Its translation is CAWKSRDRLHYGYTF.

V is TRBV5-4 and J is TRBJ2-1; D remains unclear. The CDR3 consists of 12 residues. The germline V and J ends were trimmed by 3 bases and 9 bases, with 10 bases remaining between them. CDR1 and CDR2 (germline): SGHNT, YYREEE (reference sequence). The chain's CDR3 is CASSSWAAEQFF. In DNA, the CDR3 is TGTGCCAGCAGCTCGTGGGCAGCTGAGCAGTTCTTC.

The chain combines TRBV3-1 (or the pseudogene TRBV3-2) with TRBJ1-3; tentative D call: TRBD1 (6 bases). Trimming took 5 bases from V and 4 from J, leaving 15 bases between them. CDR1 LGHDT and CDR2 YNNKEL come from the germline V gene (reference sequence). The CDR3 covers 15 residues. CDR3 residues: CASSTHRDIGNTIYF. For the CDR3, the DNA is TGTGCCAGCAGCACCCACAGGGATATCGGAAACACCATATATTTT.

V is TRBV6-2 or TRBV6-3 and J is TRBJ2-2; tentative D call: TRBD2 (5 bases). Per germline, CDR1 MNHEY and CDR2 SVGEGT. The CDR3 spans 15 residues. Trimming cost V 6 bases and J 2 bases, with 13 bases left between them. CDR3 DNA sequence: TGTGCCAGCAGCCGAATAAGCGGAAACACCGGGGAGCTGTTTTTT. Translated, it gives CASSRISGNTGELFF.

This chain connects TRBV6-4 to TRBJ1-5, with D uncertain. This CDR3 has 13 residues. Germline-derived CDR1 and CDR2 are MRHNA and SNTAGT. With 2 bases removed from V and 3 bases from J, the gap between germline ends came to 5 bases. The CDR3 protein is CASSDEVNQPQHF. The DNA of the CDR3 is TGTGCCAGCAGTGACGAGGTCAATCAGCCCCAGCATTTT.

V is TRBV10-2 and J is TRBJ2-7; TRBD1 agrees at 8 bases. The CDR3 is made up of 13 amino acids. V lost 6 bases and J lost 2; bases outside the gene matches: 3. CDR1 WSHSY and CDR2 SAAADI come from the germline V gene. The CDR3, as DNA: TGCGCCAGCAGGGGACAGGCAGCCTACGAGCAGTACTTC. Translation: CASRGQAAYEQYF.

This rearrangement joins TRBV5-1 to TRBJ1-6, with unresolved D. Germline lookup yields CDR1 SGHRS and CDR2 YFSETQ. V lost 4 bases and J lost 7, with 12 bases in between. CDR3 length: 14 amino acids. CDR3 sequence reads: CASSPSGPNSPLHF. CDR3 nucleotides: TGCGCCAGCAGCCCGTCAGGCCCCAATTCACCCCTCCACTTT.

J is TRBJ2-2 and V is TRBV4-2, with 12 bases that match TRBD2. Germline assignment: CDR1 LGHNA and CDR2 YNFKEQ. This CDR3 is 17 amino acids long. The J segment lost 6 bases and the V segment lost 2 bases, leaving 7 bases of the junction unmatched. The CDR3 loop is CASSQRLAGALAGELFF. The CDR3, as DNA: TGTGCCAGCAGCCAAAGACTAGCGGGAGCGTTAGCCGGGGAGCTGTTTTTT.

The genes are TRBV6-5 and TRBJ2-5; the D gene is possibly TRBD2 (6 bases). Per germline, CDR1 MNHEY and CDR2 SVGAGI. This CDR3 region has 15 residues. Trimming pared 5 bases from V and 5 bases from J, leaving 18 bases between. This chain's CDR3 is CASSTPGGAGETQYF. The DNA for the CDR3 is TGTGCCAGCAGTACCCCCGGAGGGGCCGGGGAGACCCAGTACTTC.

This sequence joins TRBV6-1 and TRBJ1-2; no clear D. Trimming took 2 bases from V and 1 from J, leaving 8 bases between them. Germline CDR1 and CDR2: MNHNS and SASEGT. There are 14 residues in the CDR3. CDR3 sequence reads: CASSEMADNYGYTF. The DNA of the CDR3 is TGTGCCAGCAGTGAAATGGCGGATAACTATGGCTACACCTTC.

This sequence joins TRBV11-3 and TRBJ2-3; TRBD1 agrees at 10 bases. Looked up from germline, CDR1 is SGHNT and CDR2 is YENEEA. The CDR3 covers 17 residues. J lost 2 bases, V lost 5 bases, and 10 bases had no gene match. Written as DNA, the CDR3 is TGTGCCAGCAGCAAGCCCAGACAGGGGGCGACCACAGATACGCAGTATTTT. As protein: CASSKPRQGATTDTQYF. Full variable domain (remainder filled in from reference TRBV11-3 and TRBJ2-3): EAGVVQSPRYKIIEKKQPVAFWCNPISGHNTLYWYLQNLGQGPELLIRYENEEAVDDSQLPKDRFSAERLKGVDSTLKIQPAELGDSAVYLCASSKPRQGATTDTQYFGPGTRLTVL.

The CDR3 sequence is CASSLAPLGAETQYF. The CDR3 DNA is TGTGCCAGCAGCTTGGCCCCGCTTGGGGCGGAGACCCAGTACTTC. V and J are TRBV11-2 and TRBJ2-5; maybe TRBD1 (5 bases). CDR1 and CDR2 from the germline V gene are SGHAT and FQNNGV. The V gene lost 3 bases and the J gene lost 5 bases, with 16 bases spanning the gap. This CDR3 has 15 residues.

This CDR3 reads CAYRTSASTDTQYF. The CDR3, as DNA: TGTGCCTACAGGACTAGCGCTAGCACAGATACGCAGTATTTT. The gene calls are TRBV30 and TRBJ2-3; 9 bases fit TRBD2. Trimming removed 7 bases from V and 0 bases from J; junction bases left unmatched: 5. The CDR3 is 14 amino acids. The germline V gene encodes CDR1 GTSNPN and CDR2 SVGIG (reference sequence).

The genes are TRBV2 and TRBJ2-1; 9 nucleotides match TRBD2. Germline V gene sequence: CDR1 SNHLY, CDR2 FYNNEI. V lost 3 bases, J lost 7 bases, and 7 bases stayed unmatched. The CDR3 totals 15 residues. CDR3 loop: CASSESSGVGNEQFF. CDR3 sequence (DNA): TGTGCCAGCAGTGAGTCTAGCGGGGTAGGTAATGAGCAGTTCTTC.

V usage is TRBV7-2 and J usage is TRBJ2-7, with TRBD2 matching over 9 bases. Looked up from germline, CDR1 is SGHTA and CDR2 is FQGNSA. J was trimmed by 3 bases and V by 3 bases; bases with no gene match: 15. This CDR3 is built from 18 residues. CDR3 sequence: CASSLWGLVAGAYYEQYF. In nucleotides, the CDR3 is TGTGCCAGCAGCTTGTGGGGGTTGGTAGCGGGGGCGTACTACGAGCAGTACTTC.

The chain employs TRBV5-5 and TRBJ1-4, with 7 bases matching TRBD1. CDR1 SGHKS and CDR2 YYEKEE come from the germline V gene (reference sequence). CDR3 length: 15 amino acids. V trimming: 3 bases; J trimming: 5 bases; junction bases outside the gene matches: 7. CDR3: CASSSPTGLNEKLFF. CDR3 in DNA: TGTGCCAGCAGCTCCCCGACAGGGCTAAATGAAAAACTGTTTTTT.

The chain links TRBV11-2 to TRBJ1-2; D is uncertain. The CDR3 runs 13 residues. Trimming removed 5 bases from V and 6 bases from J, with 13 bases in between. The V gene's germline CDR1 is SGHAT and CDR2 FQNNGV. DNA of the CDR3: TGTGCCAGCAGCCCGGGCCCGAGGGATGGCTACACCTTC. Its translation: CASSPGPRDGYTF. The variable domain in full, completed from reference TRBV11-2 and TRBJ1-2, reads EAGVAQSPRYKIIEKRQSVAFWCNPISGHATLYWYQQILGQGPKLLIQFQNNGVVDDSQLPKDRFSAERLKGVDSTLKIQPAKLEDSAVYLCASSPGPRDGYTFGSGTRLTVV.

The genes are TRBV5-4 and TRBJ2-2; no definite D call. Germline V gene data show CDR1 as SGHNT and CDR2 as YYREEE (reference sequence). The CDR3 has 16 residues. Trimming removed 0 bases at V and 3 bases at J, with 12 bases between. For the CDR3, the DNA is TGTGCCAGCAGCTTGGTTCCCGGTATCGACACCGGGGAGCTGTTTTTT. This sequence encodes CASSLVPGIDTGELFF.

The chain recombines TRBV7-9 with TRBJ2-1; TRBD2 matches at 11 bases. The germline gives CDR1 SEHNR, CDR2 FQNEAQ (reference sequence). CDR3 size: 14 residues. V lost 5 bases, J lost 6 bases, and 3 bases stayed unmatched. CDR3 protein: CASSLSGRANEQFF. The CDR3 DNA sequence: TGTGCCAGCAGCCTTAGCGGGAGGGCCAATGAGCAGTTCTTC.

The V gene is TRBV2, the J gene TRBJ2-5, with 7 nucleotides matching TRBD1. V lost 5 bases to trimming and J lost 3 bases; unmatched junction nucleotides: 6. CDR1 is SNHLY and CDR2 is FYNNEI in the germline V gene. The CDR3 contains 14 residues. The CDR3 region is CASSNTGVKETQYF. The CDR3, as DNA: TGTGCCAGCAGTAACACAGGGGTCAAAGAGACCCAGTACTTC.

This chain links TRBV6-6 with TRBJ1-5, with 8 nucleotides matching TRBD1. J was trimmed by 3 bases and V by 6 bases; bases with no gene match: 10. This CDR3 has 16 amino acids. Germline V CDR1 and CDR2: MNHNY, SVGAGI (reference sequence). CDR3 DNA sequence: TGTGCCAGCAGCTCTAGGGACAGGCGAGACAATCAGCCCCAGCATTTT. The encoded protein is CASSSRDRRDNQPQHF.

This chain links TRBV5-6 with TRBJ2-3; 10 bases are shared with TRBD1. The germline V gene has CDR1 SGHDT and CDR2 YYEEEE. The CDR3 has 16 amino acids. With V trimmed by 4 bases and J by 1 base, 6 bases remained unmatched. The CDR3 sequence is CASSLTGGTRTDTQYF. CDR3 bases: TGTGCCAGCAGCCTGACAGGGGGCACACGCACAGATACGCAGTATTTT.